The 22 T cell receptor beta chains presented below share a single source sample, sequenced in a study of blood T cell repertoires in COVID-19. Sequencing used immunoSEQ multiplex PCR; TCRdb keeps in-frame clones, though not all of them. The data contain around 70,000 clones, about 80% of them singletons. The sample comprised peripheral blood. These receptors all come from a man between 65 and 85 years old who had recovered from COVID-19.

This clone was recorded many times. V and J are TRBV7-2 and TRBJ2-2, with a tentative D call TRBD2 (5 bases). The V end lost 2 bases, the J end lost 5 bases, and 21 bases lay between the germline ends. CDR3 length: 18 amino acids. Per the germline V gene, CDR1 is SGHTA and CDR2 is FQGNSA. CDR3 loop: CASSLSTSRRRMTGELFF. CDR3 nucleotide sequence: TGTGCCAGCAGCTTATCCACTTCTAGGAGGAGGATGACCGGGGAGCTGTTTTTT.

The CDR3 bases are TGCGCCAGCAGCTTGGCGACTACAGGACTAATGAAAAAACTGTTTTTT. It is translated as CASSLATTGLMKKLFF. The V and J genes are TRBV5-1 and TRBJ1-4; D perhaps matches TRBD1 (5 bases). The CDR3 runs to 16 residues. The V gene's germline CDR1 is SGHRS and CDR2 YFSETQ. V was cut by 0 bases and J by 9 bases, with 18 bases left in between.

The rearrangement links TRBV7-2 to TRBJ2-5; unclear D gene. Germline V gives CDR1 SGHTA, CDR2 FQGNSA. The CDR3 totals 15 residues. Between the trimmed V and J ends, which lost 2 bases and 2 bases, there was a span of 12 bases. The CDR3 loop reads CASSLIAEPQETQYF. The CDR3 DNA is TGTGCCAGCAGCTTAATTGCGGAACCTCAAGAGACCCAGTACTTC.

The chain recombines TRBV7-2 with TRBJ2-3, with D perhaps matching TRBD1 (5 bases). V was cut by 2 bases and J by 1 base, with 7 bases left in between. The CDR3 extends over 14 amino acids. Germline V lookup: CDR1 SGHTA, CDR2 FQGNSA. The CDR3 sequence: CASSLFRGTDTQYF. The CDR3 nucleotides are TGTGCCAGCAGCTTATTCAGGGGCACAGATACGCAGTATTTT.

V and J are TRBV10-3 and TRBJ2-1, with D possibly being TRBD1 (6 bases). This CDR3 comprises 12 residues. CDR1 ENHRY and CDR2 SYGVKD come from the germline V gene. V lost 10 bases, J lost 5 bases, and 12 bases lay in between. The CDR3 DNA follows: TGTGCCACGCGGACAGTTAACAATGAGCAGTTCTTC. It encodes CATRTVNNEQFF.

This chain joins TRBV28 and TRBJ1-2; a weak D match, TRBD1 (6 bases). Trimming took 6 bases from V and 5 from J, leaving 13 bases between them. The CDR3 loop spans 13 amino acids. Germline CDR1 and CDR2: MDHEN and SYDVKM. The chain's CDR3 is CASRLKGVYGYTF. In nucleotides, the CDR3 is TGTGCCAGCAGACTCAAGGGGGTGTATGGCTACACCTTC.

This clone turned up a few times. V gene TRBV28 combines with J gene TRBJ1-2, with 7 bases fitting TRBD1. V gave up 6 bases and J gave up 5 bases; unmatched junction bases: 6. This CDR3 has 13 residues. CDR1 and CDR2 (germline): MDHEN, SYDVKM. The chain's CDR3 is CASRRQGAYGYTF. The DNA for the CDR3 is TGTGCCAGCAGGAGACAGGGTGCGTATGGCTACACCTTC.

The chain recombines TRBV4-3 with TRBJ1-1; D gene unclear. This CDR3 has 15 residues. The ends were cut back, 0 bases at V and 1 base at J, with 9 bases in the middle. Germline V gene data show CDR1 as LGHNA and CDR2 as YSLEER. DNA for the CDR3: TGCGCCAGCAGCCAAGATCCGGGAGGGAACACTGAAGCTTTCTTT. Protein sequence: CASSQDPGGNTEAFF.

A single count supports this clone. The genes are TRBV28 and TRBJ2-1; 13 bases align to TRBD2. V shed 6 bases and J 4 bases; nucleotides not matched to a gene: 9. In germline, CDR1 is MDHEN, CDR2 SYDVKM. This CDR3 is built from 17 residues. As DNA, the CDR3 is TGTGCCAGCAGAGGGTTTACTAGCGGGAGGGCTTACAATGAGCAGTTCTTC. It encodes CASRGFTSGRAYNEQFF.

The chain uses TRBV6-5 and TRBJ2-1; the match to TRBD2 covers 7 bases. Germline CDR1 reads MNHEY; CDR2 reads SVGAGI. The CDR3 covers 15 residues. The ends lost 2 bases at V and 7 bases at J; junction bases unmatched: 8. CDR3 sequence (DNA): TGTGCCAGCAGTTACGCGGGAGTTTTTGAGAATGAGCAGTTCTTC. This encodes CASSYAGVFENEQFF.

The CDR3 region is CASSIQEGDTQYF. DNA for the CDR3: TGTGCCAGTAGTATTCAGGAGGGAGATACGCAGTATTTT. This sequence joins TRBV19 and TRBJ2-3, with D maybe TRBD2 (6 bases). The CDR3 is 13 amino acids. V gave up 3 bases and J gave up 5 bases, with 9 bases separating them. CDR1 is LNHDA, CDR2 SQIVND, per germline (reference sequence).

The sample holds a few counts of this clone. The chain links TRBV28 to TRBJ2-3; 9 nucleotides agree with TRBD1. The trim removed 5 bases at V and 2 bases at J, leaving 8 bases unmatched. Germline-derived CDR1 and CDR2 are MDHEN and SYDVKM. This CDR3 contains 16 residues. The CDR3 nucleotides are TGTGCCAGCAGTAAAGACAGGGGGGCTTTCACAGATACGCAGTATTTT. Its translation: CASSKDRGAFTDTQYF.

The gene calls are TRBV28 and TRBJ2-1; D is perhaps TRBD1 (5 bases). The V end was cut by 8 bases, the J end by 10 bases, with 9 bases between. The CDR3 loop spans 10 amino acids. Germline V lookup: CDR1 MDHEN, CDR2 SYDVKM. CDR3 nucleotides: TGTGCCAGCGTGGGGCGGGAGCAGTTCTTC. It yields the protein CASVGREQFF.

In its sample, this clone was seen a few times. V is TRBV27 and J is TRBJ1-4, with 8 positions matching TRBD1. CDR3 length: 15 residues. The germline gives CDR1 MNHEY, CDR2 SMNVEV (reference sequence). V was pared by 3 bases and J by 7 bases, with 7 bases of the junction left unmatched. The CDR3 sequence: CASSFTGTGGEKLFF. CDR3 coding DNA: TGTGCCAGCAGTTTCACCGGGACAGGTGGTGAAAAACTGTTTTTT.

This clone appeared many times. Here the CDR3 reads CASSLRGTAGVAFF. CDR3 nucleotide sequence: TGTGCCAGCAGCCTGAGAGGGACAGCGGGGGTAGCTTTCTTT. The chain carries TRBV5-4 and TRBJ1-1; TRBD1 agrees at 7 bases. CDR1 and CDR2 from the germline V gene are SGHNT and YYREEE (reference sequence). V gave up 4 bases and J gave up 10 bases; unmatched junction bases: 13. CDR3 size: 14 residues.

The chain joins TRBV6-5 to TRBJ2-7; D is perhaps TRBD1 (6 bases). Germline-derived CDR1 and CDR2 are MNHEY and SVGAGI. V lost 4 bases to trimming and J lost 3 bases, with 16 bases between them. The CDR3 loop spans 15 amino acids. The CDR3 DNA follows: TGTGCCAGCAGTTCCCCCCTAAGGGGGTACTACGAGCAGTACTTC. Translating it yields CASSSPLRGYYEQYF.

Remarks on this clone: Other DNA sequences in this specimen translate into the identical CDR3. This CDR3 is CASSPLAGGTYEQYF. CDR3 nucleotide sequence: TGTGCCAGCAGCCCGCTAGCGGGGGGGACCTACGAGCAGTACTTC. The chain links TRBV5-6 to TRBJ2-7; 12 positions match TRBD2. This CDR3 spans 15 amino acids. CDR1 is SGHDT, CDR2 YYEEEE, per germline. Unmatched junction bases numbered 4, after V lost 4 bases and J lost 2 bases.

The chain has TRBV3-1 (or the pseudogene TRBV3-2) and TRBJ1-2; D uncertain. The germline V and J ends were trimmed by 4 bases and 8 bases, with 14 bases remaining between them. CDR1 and CDR2 (germline): LGHDT, YNNKEL (reference sequence). This CDR3 spans 13 amino acids. CDR3 region: CASSPGRPRGYTF. The DNA of the CDR3 is TGTGCCAGCAGCCCCGGCAGGCCAAGGGGCTACACCTTC.

The chain combines TRBV7-2 with TRBJ1-1; D is perhaps TRBD1 (5 bases). The V gene's germline CDR1 is SGHTA and CDR2 FQGNSA. The CDR3 is made up of 13 amino acids. The V end was cut by 1 base, the J end by 10 bases, with 13 bases between. CDR3 DNA: TGTGCCAGCAGCTTAGATAGGGGCTTGGGAGCTTTCTTT. Translated, it gives CASSLDRGLGAFF. Full variable domain (outside the CDR3, taken from reference TRBV7-2 and TRBJ1-1): GAGVSQSPSNKVTEKGKDVELRCDPISGHTALYWYRQSLGQGLEFLIYFQGNSAPDKSGLPSDRFSAERTGGSVSTLTIQRTQQEDSAVYLCASSLDRGLGAFFGQGTRLTVV.

This clone was seen a handful of times. V is TRBV19 and J is TRBJ1-5; the D is unclear. The CDR3 has 15 residues. Germline V gene lookup returns CDR1 LNHDA and CDR2 SQIVND (reference sequence). V was trimmed by 5 bases and J by 0 bases, leaving 11 bases between them. CDR3 coding DNA: TGTGCCAGTAGTCCGACAAAACTTAGCAATCAGCCCCAGCATTTT. It codes for CASSPTKLSNQPQHF.

This clone was seen only a few times. The rearrangement uses TRBV5-1 and TRBJ1-1; D is ambiguous. Trimming cost V 4 bases and J 2 bases, with 12 bases left between them. The CDR3 sequence is 14 residues long. Germline lookup yields CDR1 SGHRS and CDR2 YFSETQ. CDR3 amino acids: CASSPVAGNTEAFF. The CDR3 nucleotides are TGCGCCAGCAGCCCCGTAGCGGGTAACACTGAAGCTTTCTTT.

The rearrangement links TRBV28 to TRBJ1-5, with 9 positions matching TRBD1. Unmatched junction bases numbered 12, after V lost 8 bases and J lost 1 base. The CDR3 has 17 amino acids. The germline V gene has CDR1 MDHEN and CDR2 SYDVKM. The CDR3 nucleotides read TGTGCCAGCCGAGGGACAGGGACGTTGCTGAGCAATCAGCCCCAGCATTTT. This codes for CASRGTGTLLSNQPQHF.